The clone carrying this TCR beta chain showed up just once. In the source study's methods: From reference gene primer amplification, estimates of nucleated cell counts were derived. Using immunoSEQ multiplex PCR, the repertoire was profiled, and TCRdb retains in-frame clones only, with some absent. V, J and clone size are taken as reported in that table, and D and trimming were inferred from the DNA itself. The sample has roughly 65,000 clones, approximately 79% seen once. The data derive from a study of blood T cell repertoires in COVID-19. As for the study in general: Samples came from the United States, Italy and Spain, spanning acute and convalescent COVID-19. PBMCs, B-cell-depleted T cells, or T cells were the source of the cDNA or gDNA that made up the material.

Trimming removed 6 bases from V and 7 bases from J; junction bases left unmatched: 11. This CDR3 has 14 amino acids. Looked up from germline, CDR1 is MNHEY and CDR2 is SVGAGI. This sequence originates from a man in his sixties with acute or convalescent COVID-19. The chain is built from TRBV6-5 and TRBJ1-1, with 7 bases identical to TRBD1. The sample consisted of peripheral blood. The chain's CDR3 is CASSSERGLLEAFF. CDR3 bases: TGTGCCAGCAGCTCGGAGAGGGGGCTCCTTGAAGCTTTCTTT.